Below, 18 T cell receptor beta chains from the same sample are listed, as sequenced in a study of T cells in Graves' hyperthyroidism and ophthalmopathy. Researchers amplified the TCR beta CDR3 regions from RNA transcripts. A set of HTBI primers served as the primers for a first-round RT-PCR of the TCR CDR3. TCRdb independently ran MiXCR on the multiplex PCR reads; one entry per CDR3 protein. The sample consists of 800,000 or so distinct CDR3 sequences, over 35% of them appearing once. Sequenced input: blood. Source of these receptors: a man between 18 and 29 years old with Graves' hyperthyroidism.

This chain uses TRBV12-3 or TRBV12-4 with TRBJ2-7; no clear D gene. Trimming removed 6 bases from V and 0 bases from J, with 9 bases in between. The CDR3 spans 13 residues. This CDR3 is CASSSAASYEQYF. CDR3 coding DNA: TGTGCCAGCAGCTCGGCAGCCTCCTACGAGCAGTACTTC.

A word on this clonotype: This may be a read error, as it is one base from a much larger clone. The V and J genes are TRBV7-2 and TRBJ2-7; TRBD2 agrees at 11 bases. The CDR3 loop spans 15 amino acids. Germline CDR1 reads SGHTA; CDR2 reads FQGNSA. With 6 bases clipped from V and 7 bases from J, the junction kept 11 bases outside the gene matches. In DNA, the CDR3 is TGTGCCAGCAGTCCCGGGACTAGCGGCAAAGGGGAGCAGTACTTC. Its translation: CASSPGTSGKGEQYF. The full variable domain, completed using reference TRBV7-2 and TRBJ2-7, is GAGVSQSPSNKVTEKGKDVELRCDPISGHTALYWYRQSLGQGLEFLIYFQGNSAPDKSGLPSDRFSAERTGGSVSTLTIQRTQQEDSAVYLCASSPGTSGKGEQYFGPGTRLTVT.

As regards this clonotype: This may stem from a read error, because a much larger clone lies one nucleotide away. The chain carries TRBV5-4 and TRBJ1-6; D possibly corresponds to TRBD1 (5 bases). Germline V CDR1 and CDR2: SGHNT, YYREEE (reference sequence). This CDR3 is 15 amino acids long. CDR3 coding DNA: TGTGCCGGCAGCTTGGCCAGGGACGGGGATTCACCCCTCCACTTT. It specifies CAGSLARDGDSPLHF.

The chain combines TRBV2 with TRBJ1-1, with D tentatively TRBD1 (5 bases). CDR3 length equals 14 residues. Germline V gene sequence: CDR1 SNHLY, CDR2 FYNNEI. The V gene lost 5 bases and the J gene lost 4 bases, with 14 bases spanning the gap. This chain's CDR3 is CASSFRGLGTEAFF. The CDR3 nucleotides read TGTGCCAGCAGTTTTAGGGGCTTAGGCACTGAAGCTTTCTTT.

This clonotype was seen a single time. The chain employs TRBV29-1 and TRBJ1-1; tentative D call: TRBD1 (5 bases). In germline, CDR1 is SQVTM, CDR2 ANQGSEA. V lost 8 bases, J lost 4 bases, and 17 bases lay in between. The CDR3 contains 13 residues. CDR3 region: CSSRQGLGTEAFF. Here the CDR3 DNA reads TGCAGCAGCCGGCAGGGACTAGGCACTGAAGCTTTCTTT.

This clonotype occurred many times. The chain links TRBV29-1 to TRBJ1-1; D is possibly TRBD1 (5 bases). Trimming took off 8 bases at V and 4 bases at J, with 14 bases between the two ends. This CDR3 spans 12 amino acids. Germline loops: CDR1 SQVTM, CDR2 ANQGSEA. The CDR3 loop is CSTLMGGTEAFF. CDR3 bases: TGCAGCACCTTGATGGGGGGCACTGAAGCTTTCTTT.

This clonotype was observed at least ten times. The chain employs TRBV20-1 and TRBJ1-5; weak D call: TRBD1 (5 bases). The CDR3 runs 13 residues. The V gene's germline CDR1 is DFQATT and CDR2 SNEGSKA (reference sequence). Trimming took off 5 bases at V and 0 bases at J, with 8 bases between the two ends. CDR3 nucleotide sequence: TGCAGTGCTGGGGGTAATAGCAATCAGCCCCAGCATTTT. Amino acids: CSAGGNSNQPQHF.

This sequence joins TRBV5-1 and TRBJ2-5; TRBD2 aligns across 13 bases. From germline, CDR1 is SGHRS and CDR2 YFSETQ. The CDR3 covers 15 residues. Trimming at V came to 3 bases and at J to 3 bases, leaving 2 bases not matched to a gene. For the CDR3, the DNA is TGCGCCAGCAGCTGGGGGACTAGCGGGGAAGAGACCCAGTACTTC. It translates to CASSWGTSGEETQYF.

This chain links TRBV7-9 with TRBJ2-7; maybe TRBD1 (5 bases). The CDR3 is made up of 14 amino acids. Trimming removed 7 bases from V and 0 bases from J, with 13 bases in between. The germline V gene has CDR1 SEHNR and CDR2 FQNEAQ (reference sequence). CDR3 sequence: CASIQDTNSYEQYF. The CDR3 DNA sequence: TGTGCCAGCATTCAGGACACCAACTCCTACGAGCAGTACTTC.

Here the CDR3 DNA reads TGTGCCAGCAGTGAATTGGGATGGAACACTGAAGCTTTCTTT. Protein: CASSELGWNTEAFF. The gene calls are TRBV25-1 and TRBJ1-1; no clear D gene. This CDR3 has 14 amino acids. V was pared by 1 base and J by 1 base, with 7 bases between. CDR1 and CDR2 (germline): MGHDK, SYGVNS.

This clonotype was seen repeatedly, ten times or more. The rearrangement uses TRBV29-1 and TRBJ1-4; no clear D gene. The V end lost 6 bases, the J end lost 7 bases, and 9 bases lay between the germline ends. The CDR3 length is 11 residues. Germline CDR1 SQVTM, CDR2 ANQGSEA. The CDR3 is CSVAMGEKLFF. CDR3 sequence (DNA): TGCAGCGTGGCCATGGGTGAAAAACTGTTTTTT.

This clonotype was observed at least ten times. The rearrangement joins TRBV20-1 to TRBJ1-5; D is perhaps TRBD1 (6 bases). CDR1 is DFQATT and CDR2 is SNEGSKA in the germline V gene (reference sequence). There are 13 residues in the CDR3. Trimming took off 4 bases at V and 5 bases at J, with 12 bases between the two ends. The CDR3 DNA reads TGCAGTGCTATACAGGGAAGGCATCAGCCCCAGCATTTT. Its translation: CSAIQGRHQPQHF.

A single count supports this clonotype. At one boundary the junction diverges from the germline segment, which might be a read error. V usage is TRBV5-1 and J usage is TRBJ2-2; D is unresolved. This CDR3 has 16 residues. The germline V gene encodes CDR1 SGHRS and CDR2 YFSETQ. CDR3 DNA sequence: TGTGCCAGCAGCCAAGATCGGGCAACGAACACCGGGGAGCTGTTTTTT. It yields the protein CASSQDRATNTGELFF.

This clonotype appeared many times. V usage is TRBV2 and J usage is TRBJ2-7; D uncertain. Trimming pared 4 bases from V and 5 bases from J, leaving 3 bases between. The CDR3 loop spans 10 amino acids. From germline, CDR1 is SNHLY and CDR2 FYNNEI. The CDR3 sequence is CASSADEQYF. The CDR3 nucleotides read TGTGCCAGCAGTGCGGACGAGCAGTACTTC. Full variable domain (rest looked up from reference TRBV2 and TRBJ2-7): EPEVTQTPSHQVTQMGQEVILRCVPISNHLYFYWYRQILGQKVEFLVSFYNNEISEKSEIFDDQFSVERPDGSNFTLKIRSTKLEDSAMYFCASSADEQYFGPGTRLTVT.

The chain links TRBV4-1 to TRBJ1-1, with D tentatively TRBD1 (6 bases). The CDR3 contains 15 residues. V gave up 1 base and J gave up 0 bases, with 9 bases separating them. Germline-derived CDR1 and CDR2 are MGHRA and YSYEKL. Here the CDR3 reads CASSQVQGMNTEAFF. In DNA, the CDR3 is TGCGCCAGCAGCCAAGTTCAGGGGATGAACACTGAAGCTTTCTTT.

This chain uses TRBV25-1 with TRBJ1-2; unclear D gene. The germline V gene encodes CDR1 MGHDK and CDR2 SYGVNS. V lost 8 bases and J 4 bases, leaving 11 bases between the germline ends. This CDR3 has 12 amino acids. CDR3 sequence (DNA): TGTGCCAGCCGCCTTGGTCCCTATGGCTACACCTTC. The encoded protein is CASRLGPYGYTF.

Many counts were recorded for this clonotype. V usage is TRBV7-8 and J usage is TRBJ2-5; D gene unclear. The CDR3 covers 12 residues. V lost 6 bases and J 5 bases, leaving 10 bases between the germline ends. The V gene's germline CDR1 is SGHVS and CDR2 FQNEAQ. The CDR3 DNA follows: TGTGCCAGCAGGCATGAGCTGGAGACCCAGTACTTC. Translation gives CASRHELETQYF.

Comment on this clonotype: This may be a read error, as it is one base from a much larger clone. The rearrangement uses TRBV7-3 and TRBJ2-5, with TRBD1 as a possible D gene (5 bases). The germline V gene has CDR1 SGHTA and CDR2 FQGTGA. This CDR3 has 11 residues. CDR3 DNA: TGTGTCAGCATAGGGGCGGAGACCCAGTACTTC. Translation gives CVSIGAETQYF.